This T cell receptor (beta chain) emerged from a study of beta chain features in type 1 diabetes. The overall study: Comparable age, gender and cell yields were observed in patients relative to healthy donors. Study findings and constraints: TCRB CDR3s were moderately but significantly shorter in Type 1 diabetes patients in all four CD4+ subsets.

Of note for this clone: Antigen specificity is unknown.

Every isolated RNA sample was fully reverse transcribed, so sequencing captured expressed TCRB transcripts. Assay: immunoSEQ multiplex PCR; the TCRdb copy retains only in-frame clones and omits some. The sample has some 47,000 clones, roughly 48% seen once. The CDR3 has 14 residues. V was clipped by 5 bases and J by 5 bases, with 13 bases between them. Germline CDR1 is SGHTA and CDR2 is FQGNSA. Sequenced input: stem cell memory CD4+ T cells from blood. V usage is TRBV7-2 and J usage is TRBJ2-1; D possibly corresponds to TRBD1 (7 bases). The source of this sequence is a young man with type 1 diabetes. CDR3 sequence (DNA): TGTGCCAGCAGCCTCAGGGGGGCTCACAATGAGCAGTTCTTC. Its protein product is CASSLRGAHNEQFF.